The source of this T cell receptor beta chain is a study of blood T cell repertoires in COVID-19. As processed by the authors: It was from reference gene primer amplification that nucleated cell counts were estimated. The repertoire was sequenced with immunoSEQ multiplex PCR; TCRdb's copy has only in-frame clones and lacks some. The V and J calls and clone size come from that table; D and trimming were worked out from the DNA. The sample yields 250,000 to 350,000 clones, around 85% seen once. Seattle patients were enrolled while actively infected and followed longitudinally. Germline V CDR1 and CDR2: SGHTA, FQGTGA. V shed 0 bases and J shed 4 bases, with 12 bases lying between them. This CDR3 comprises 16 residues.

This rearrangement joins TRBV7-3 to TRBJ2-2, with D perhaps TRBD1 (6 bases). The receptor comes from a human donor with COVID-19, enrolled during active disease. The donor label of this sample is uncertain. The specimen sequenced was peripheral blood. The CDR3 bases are TGTGCCAGCAGCTTAACGATGGCCAGGGGCACCGGGGAGCTGTTTTTT. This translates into CASSLTMARGTGELFF.